A single sample gave rise to the 15 T cell receptor beta chains below, sequenced in a study of CXCR3-negative and CXCR3-positive naive CD8 T cells. The TRB cDNA libraries were prepared by 5' RACE with UMI labels. TCRdb re-called the 5' RACE reads and gives one entry per CDR3 protein, without DNA. The listing records some 61,000 distinct CDR3 sequences. The sequencing sample was made of naive CXCR3- CD8+ T cells from blood. Subset in this sample: CD45RO-CCR7+CD27+CD95- naive CD8+ T cells lacking CXCR3 (TNR3-). The receptors were sampled from a human donor in good health. Some clones in this sample may be carry-over from other donors' samples.

The rearrangement uses TRBV5-1 and TRBJ2-7; TCRdb's D call, TRBD2, is unchecked because there is no DNA. The germline gives CDR1 SGHRS, CDR2 YFSETQ. The CDR3 has 14 residues. CDR3 sequence reads: CASSLTRTPNEQYF.

The chain couples TRBV7-8 to TRBJ2-7; absent DNA, TCRdb's TRBD1 call cannot be checked. Germline V lookup: CDR1 SGHVS, CDR2 FQNEAQ. This CDR3 region has 15 residues. CDR3: CASSDLGTGYYEQYF. Full variable domain (remainder filled in from reference TRBV7-8 and TRBJ2-7): GAGVSQSPRYKVAKRGQDVALRCDPISGHVSLFWYQQALGQGPEFLTYFQNEAQLDKSGLPSDRFFAERPEGSVSTLKIQRTQQEDSAVYLCASSDLGTGYYEQYFGPGTRLTVT.

This chain uses TRBV11-2 with TRBJ2-1; the D gene TCRdb calls, TRBD1, cannot be checked with no DNA. CDR1 SGHAT and CDR2 FQNNGV come from the germline V gene. The CDR3 length is 16 residues. The CDR3 is CASSQGTGGGRNEQFF.

The chain carries TRBV29-1 and TRBJ2-5; with no DNA, the TCRdb D assignment of TRBD1 cannot be verified. The CDR3 has 12 amino acids. CDR1 is SQVTM and CDR2 is ANQGSEA in the germline V gene. CDR3 protein: CSGQQGAETQYF.

The chain combines TRBV29-1 with TRBJ1-2. Germline lookup yields CDR1 SQVTM and CDR2 ANQGSEA. CDR3 length equals 12 residues. This CDR3 reads CSAGGSYYGYTF.

CDR3 sequence: CASSVQGHSEEQYF. This chain joins TRBV9 and TRBJ2-7; TCRdb outputs TRBD2, but without DNA this stays unchecked. Germline lookup yields CDR1 SGDLS and CDR2 YYNGEE. This CDR3 spans 14 amino acids.

The V call is TRBV4-3, the J call TRBJ2-7. This CDR3 is built from 14 residues. The germline CDR1 and CDR2 sequences are LGHNA and YSLEER. The CDR3 protein is CASSQGWRTYEQYF.

V is TRBV12-3 or TRBV12-4 and J is TRBJ2-5; TCRdb reports TRBD2, a call that lacks DNA to check it against. This CDR3 spans 17 amino acids. The CDR3 spells CASSQRLAGASGETQYF.

The chain couples TRBV20-1 to TRBJ1-1. Germline lookup yields CDR1 DFQATT and CDR2 SNEGSKA (reference sequence). The CDR3 runs to 13 residues. The CDR3: CSATLGRHTEAFF.

J is TRBJ1-5 and V is TRBV5-6; TCRdb names TRBD1, which stays unverified in the absence of DNA. Germline V CDR1 and CDR2: SGHDT, YYEEEE. The CDR3 is 16 amino acids. CDR3 sequence reads: CASSLGTGGSNQPQHF.

V usage is TRBV3-1 and J usage is TRBJ2-5; the TCRdb call, TRBD2, lacks DNA for checking. Germline V CDR1 and CDR2: LGHDT, YNNKEL (reference sequence). CDR3 size: 19 residues. This CDR3 is CASSQFKLGGTYPQETQYF.

V is TRBV4-3 and J is TRBJ2-2; the TCRdb call, TRBD1, lacks DNA for checking. This CDR3 has 17 residues. Germline CDR1 is LGHNA and CDR2 is YSLEER. The CDR3 loop reads CASSQDGPHVGTGELFF.

This chain uses TRBV4-1 with TRBJ2-1; absent DNA, TCRdb's TRBD2 call cannot be checked. Germline CDR1 reads MGHRA; CDR2 reads YSYEKL. The CDR3 has 16 amino acids. CDR3 in amino acids: CASSLEGLAGGGEQFF.

This chain joins TRBV5-1 and TRBJ2-5; TCRdb reports TRBD1, a call that lacks DNA to check it against. The CDR3 runs 15 residues. In germline, CDR1 is SGHRS, CDR2 YFSETQ. CDR3 in amino acids: CASSLESGALETQYF.

The chain recombines TRBV7-9 with TRBJ1-4; TCRdb's assignment of TRBD1 cannot be checked, as there is no DNA. Germline V gene data show CDR1 as SEHNR and CDR2 as FQNEAQ (reference sequence). The CDR3 is 14 amino acids. This CDR3 is CASSLRRGDEKLFF.